This T cell receptor (beta chain) emerged from a study of blood T cell repertoires in COVID-19. Whole-study context: Collection of acute and convalescent COVID-19 samples took place in the United States, Italy and Spain.

Participants were placed into cohorts based on the clinical history they reported. Libraries were prepared by immunoSEQ multiplex PCR; TCRdb keeps only in-frame clonotypes and omits some of them. The sample lists roughly 320,000 clones, about nine tenths occurring once. The CDR3 has 17 residues. CDR1 SGHDT and CDR2 YYEEEE come from the germline V gene. The V end was cut by 2 bases, the J end by 0 bases, with 17 bases between. This TCR was sampled from a man aged 25-45 years who had recovered from COVID-19. This chain uses TRBV5-6 with TRBJ1-1; a possible D gene is TRBD1 (6 bases). Input material: PBMCs or T cells enriched from blood (not recorded which). The CDR3 sequence is CASSFYAARTVNTEAFF. The CDR3 region has the DNA TGTGCCAGCAGCTTTTACGCGGCGAGGACAGTGAACACTGAAGCTTTCTTT.